Detailed here is one T cell receptor beta chain. The antigen is undetermined. Nonspecific anti-CD3/anti-CD28 bead stimulation represents the broad CD4+ T cell repertoire. Sorting of responding CD4+ T cells relied on upregulated CD40 ligand together with CD69. CD8+ T cells were removed from PBMCs prior to stimulation. The data belong to a study of persistence of HIV-infected CD4 T cells. Trimming removed 6 bases from V and 0 bases from J, with 12 bases in between. Per germline, CDR1 LNHDA and CDR2 SQIVND (reference sequence). This CDR3 contains 15 residues. Sequencing used immunoSEQ version 4 in survey mode. Assay: immunoSEQ multiplex PCR; the TCRdb copy retains only in-frame clones and omits some. The data show around 39,000 clones, roughly 90% seen once.

The clonotype originates from an adult man with HIV who was CMV-seropositive. The chain employs TRBV19 and TRBJ1-5; D unresolved. Sequenced here: CD4+ T cells sorted from PBMCs after approximately 20-hour stimulation, sampled from a patient who received antiretroviral therapy. The DNA for the CDR3 is TGTGCCAGTAGGAAGACGGTTGATAGCAATCAGCCCCAGCATTTT. Protein: CASRKTVDSNQPQHF.